This entry lists 11 T cell receptor beta chains sequenced from one sample in a study of blood T cell repertoires in COVID-19. TCRdb keeps only in-frame clones here, not all; method: immunoSEQ multiplex PCR. The repertoire holds about 160,000 clones, with around 84% as singletons. Sequences were obtained from peripheral blood. The receptors shown here come from a middle-aged man with acute or convalescent COVID-19.

This chain uses TRBV29-1 with TRBJ2-3; TRBD1 matches 11 bases. Germline V gene data show CDR1 as SQVTM and CDR2 as ANQGSEA. The J segment lost 3 bases and the V segment lost 6 bases, leaving 11 bases of the junction unmatched. This CDR3 has 16 residues. In nucleotides, the CDR3 is TGCAGCGTACAGAAAGGGACAGGGGGTCCTACAGATACGCAGTATTTT. Translating it yields CSVQKGTGGPTDTQYF.

The chain joins TRBV7-9 to TRBJ2-7; TRBD1 aligns across 9 bases. J was trimmed by 2 bases and V by 4 bases; bases with no gene match: 6. The germline CDR1 and CDR2 sequences are SEHNR and FQNEAQ (reference sequence). The CDR3 length is 15 residues. This CDR3 is CASSSRDRDPYEQYF. The CDR3 coding sequence is TGTGCCAGCAGCTCCCGGGACAGGGACCCCTACGAGCAGTACTTC.

This chain uses TRBV6-1 with TRBJ2-3; D is perhaps TRBD2 (5 bases). Trimming left V 0 bases short and J 8 bases short, with 9 bases between. The length of the CDR3 is 13 residues. Germline V gene sequence: CDR1 MNHNS, CDR2 SASEGT. CDR3 nucleotides: TGTGCCAGCAGTGAAGCCGACGGAGGTACGCAGTATTTT. This encodes CASSEADGGTQYF.

This clone was recorded a few times. The chain uses TRBV5-5 and TRBJ2-6, with 7 positions matching TRBD1. The CDR3 totals 19 residues. The V gene's germline CDR1 is SGHKS and CDR2 YYEKEE (reference sequence). The trim removed 5 bases at V and 0 bases at J, leaving 14 bases unmatched. CDR3 amino acids: CASRTNMGQRLSGANVLTF. CDR3 DNA: TGTGCCAGCAGGACGAACATGGGACAGAGACTCTCTGGGGCCAACGTCCTGACTTTC.

V and J are TRBV14 and TRBJ2-3, with 10 bases identical to TRBD2. Trimming removed 0 bases from V and 0 bases from J; junction bases left unmatched: 9. The CDR3 loop spans 19 amino acids. Germline-derived CDR1 and CDR2 are SGHDN and FVKESK. DNA of the CDR3: TGTGCCAGCAGCCAAGATCGCCTAGCGGGGGTCCGGAGCACAGATACGCAGTATTTT. This gives the protein CASSQDRLAGVRSTDTQYF. Full variable domain (rest looked up from reference TRBV14 and TRBJ2-3): EAGVTQFPSHSVIEKGQTVTLRCDPISGHDNLYWYRRVMGKEIKFLLHFVKESKQDESGMPNNRFLAERTGGTYSTLKVQPAELEDSGVYFCASSQDRLAGVRSTDTQYFGPGTRLTVL.

The J gene is TRBJ1-2, the V gene TRBV5-1; 8 nucleotides line up with TRBD1. This CDR3 is 13 amino acids long. The V segment lost 3 bases and the J segment 6 bases; nucleotides outside the gene matches: 4. CDR1 and CDR2 (germline): SGHRS, YFSETQ. DNA of the CDR3: TGCGCCAGCAGCTCAAAGACAGGGGATGGCTACACCTTC. Translated: CASSSKTGDGYTF.

The V and J genes are TRBV3-1 (or the pseudogene TRBV3-2) and TRBJ2-3; TRBD1 aligns across 9 bases. CDR3 length equals 16 residues. V shed 4 bases and J 8 bases; nucleotides not matched to a gene: 13. Germline V gene sequence: CDR1 LGHDT, CDR2 YNNKEL (reference sequence). CDR3 DNA sequence: TGTGCCAGCAGCCGGGGACAGGGCGGATTCTTGAGTACGCAGTATTTT. Protein product: CASSRGQGGFLSTQYF.

This chain links TRBV7-7 with TRBJ2-1; TRBD1 agrees at 9 bases. Germline V gene lookup returns CDR1 SSHAT and CDR2 FNYEAQ (reference sequence). This CDR3 is 18 amino acids long. V was clipped by 5 bases and J by 5 bases; unmatched bases: 16. The CDR3 DNA sequence: TGTGCCAGCAGCGTAAGCCATACCGGGACAGGGATGAACAATGAGCAGTTCTTC. This sequence encodes CASSVSHTGTGMNNEQFF.

The chain combines TRBV9 with TRBJ1-2; TRBD1 agrees at 7 bases. After removal of 4 bases from V and 8 bases from J, the junction contained 17 bases not matched to a gene. Germline V gene sequence: CDR1 SGDLS, CDR2 YYNGEE. The CDR3 sequence is 16 residues long. The CDR3 protein is CASSNRQGSGPRGYTF. The DNA of the CDR3 is TGTGCCAGCAGCAACAGACAGGGCTCAGGGCCAAGGGGCTACACCTTC.

The chain carries TRBV2 and TRBJ1-5; 8 nucleotides line up with TRBD1. The CDR3 extends over 15 amino acids. The germline V gene has CDR1 SNHLY and CDR2 FYNNEI. Trimming removed 6 bases from V and 3 bases from J; junction bases left unmatched: 7. The CDR3 bases are TGTGCCAGCAGCAAATCGACAGGGGCCAATCAGCCCCAGCATTTT. The encoded protein is CASSKSTGANQPQHF.

A single count supports this clone. This chain links TRBV24-1 with TRBJ2-3, with TRBD1 matching 10 bases. CDR3 length: 16 residues. Germline CDR1 KGHDR, CDR2 SFDVKD. With V trimmed by 3 bases and J by 3 bases, 5 bases remained unmatched. In DNA, the CDR3 is TGTGCCACCAGTGATCCCGGGACAGGGGATACAGATACGCAGTATTTT. Translating gives CATSDPGTGDTDTQYF.